This TCR beta chain was obtained from a study of blood T cell repertoires in COVID-19. Assay: immunoSEQ multiplex PCR; the TCRdb copy retains only in-frame clones and omits some. The table has about 50,000 clones, approximately 91% seen once. V lost 6 bases and J lost 3; bases outside the gene matches: 14. Germline lookup yields CDR1 SNHLY and CDR2 FYNNEI. The CDR3 covers 19 residues. The sample taken for sequencing was peripheral blood. The receptor was isolated from a woman of 80 years or more with acute or convalescent COVID-19. V usage is TRBV2 and J usage is TRBJ1-4, with 12 bases identical to TRBD1. The CDR3 DNA follows: TGTGCCAGCAGAGACCCGGGACAGGGGGCGTTGGTAGCTAATGAAAAACTGTTTTTT. This gives the protein CASRDPGQGALVANEKLFF.